This paragraph covers one T cell receptor beta chain sequence. Its antigen remains unidentified. This specimen belongs to a study of T-cell reconstitution after alpha-beta-depleted transplantation in children. Points from the study as a whole: Reported findings indicate that, about two months after transplant, alpha-beta T cells came from several hundred expanded clones, which were derived from non-depleted graft cells. Newly generated T cells supplied most T-cell counts and diversity one year post-transplant. Surviving recipient cells, namely T cells and thymic progenitors, were the source of high day-60 TCRbeta diversity in some patients.

Unique molecular identifiers were built into the TCRbeta library. In TCRdb, the PCR reads were re-called with MiXCR into one record per CDR3 protein. Of fewer than 400,000 distinct CDR3 sequences listed, approximately 23% are singletons. This CDR3 contains 17 residues. In germline, CDR1 is SGHAT, CDR2 FQDESV (reference sequence). V trimming: 2 bases; J trimming: 2 bases; junction bases outside the gene matches: 11. This receptor was identified in a male patient aged 10-17 years who had a stem cell transplant for acute lymphoblastic leukemia, so the T cells may come from the graft donor. The chain couples TRBV11-1 to TRBJ2-5; 7 nucleotides match TRBD1. The material was PBMCs, mostly from graft donor cells, obtained 180 days after TCRalphabeta/CD19-depleted stem cell transplant. The CDR3 DNA sequence: TGTGCCAGCAGCTTATACCCACCGGGACAGACTCAAGAGACCCAGTACTTC. Translation gives CASSLYPPGQTQETQYF.